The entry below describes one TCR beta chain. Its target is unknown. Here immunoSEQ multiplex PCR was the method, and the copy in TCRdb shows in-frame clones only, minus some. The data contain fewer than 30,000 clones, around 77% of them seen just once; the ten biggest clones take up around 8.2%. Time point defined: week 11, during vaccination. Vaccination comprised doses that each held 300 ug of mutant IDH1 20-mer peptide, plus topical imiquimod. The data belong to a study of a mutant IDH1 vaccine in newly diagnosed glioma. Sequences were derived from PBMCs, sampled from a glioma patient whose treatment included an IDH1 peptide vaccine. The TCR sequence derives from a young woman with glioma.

The CDR3 DNA follows: TGTGCCAGCAGTTACGACGGGACGGTTAATGAAAAACTGTTTTTT. Translating it yields CASSYDGTVNEKLFF. V gene TRBV6-5 combines with J gene TRBJ1-4, with a weak D call TRBD1 (5 bases). Per the germline V gene, CDR1 is MNHEY and CDR2 is SVGAGI. This CDR3 is built from 15 residues. Trimming pared 2 bases from V and 4 bases from J, leaving 11 bases between.